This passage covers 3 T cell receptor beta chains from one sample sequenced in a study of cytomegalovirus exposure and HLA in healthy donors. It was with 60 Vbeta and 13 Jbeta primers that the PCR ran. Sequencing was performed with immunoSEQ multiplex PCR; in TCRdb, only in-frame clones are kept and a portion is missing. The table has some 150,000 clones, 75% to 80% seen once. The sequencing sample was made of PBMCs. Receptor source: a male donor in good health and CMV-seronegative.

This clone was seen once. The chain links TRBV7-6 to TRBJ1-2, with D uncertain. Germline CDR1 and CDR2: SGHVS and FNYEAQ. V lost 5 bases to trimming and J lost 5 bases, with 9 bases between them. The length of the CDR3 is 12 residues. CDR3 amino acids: CASSPGGYGYTF. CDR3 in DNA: TGTGCCAGCAGCCCCGGAGGGTATGGCTACACCTTC.

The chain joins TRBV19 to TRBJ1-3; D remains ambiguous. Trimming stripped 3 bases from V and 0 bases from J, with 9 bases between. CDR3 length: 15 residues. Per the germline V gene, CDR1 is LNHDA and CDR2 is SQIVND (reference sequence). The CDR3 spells CASSIGGNSGNTIYF. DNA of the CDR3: TGTGCCAGTAGTATTGGCGGTAACTCTGGAAACACCATATATTTT.

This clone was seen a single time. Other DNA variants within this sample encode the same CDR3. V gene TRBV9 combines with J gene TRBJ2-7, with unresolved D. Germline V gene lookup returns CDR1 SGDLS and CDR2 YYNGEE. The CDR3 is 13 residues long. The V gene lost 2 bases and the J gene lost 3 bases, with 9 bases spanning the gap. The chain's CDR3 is CASSVSSGYEQYF. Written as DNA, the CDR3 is TGTGCCAGCAGCGTCTCCTCGGGCTACGAGCAGTACTTC.